The present T cell receptor (beta chain) was sequenced within a study of neoadjuvant anti-PD-1 for oral cavity cancer. Study-wide background: Nivolumab at 3 mg/kg was mostly given biweekly, three to four doses, pre-surgery. Non-progressing patients received a fourth nivolumab dose near day 43, then surgery on days 50-56.

Using immunoSEQ multiplex PCR, the repertoire was profiled, and TCRdb retains in-frame clones only, with some absent. The repertoire holds roughly 7,000 clones, with 74% as singletons. Germline V gene sequence: CDR1 MNHEY, CDR2 SVGAGI. The germline V and J ends were trimmed by 6 bases and 2 bases, with 11 bases remaining between them. There are 15 residues in the CDR3. Patients had newly diagnosed, untreated stage II-IVA oral cavity squamous cell carcinoma. Patients had HPV-negative, locally advanced oral cavity squamous cell carcinoma. This sequence joins TRBV6-5 and TRBJ2-6, with no clear D. This TCR was sampled from a person aged 35-79 years with oral cavity squamous cell carcinoma. The sequencing used PBMCs, collected before nivolumab (anti-PD-1) treatment. The CDR3 here is CASSYYRAGANVLTF. As DNA, the CDR3 is TGTGCCAGCAGCTATTACAGAGCTGGGGCCAACGTCCTGACTTTC.